Below are 5 T cell receptor beta chains sequenced from a single sample in a study of cytomegalovirus exposure and HLA in healthy donors. Assay used: immunoSEQ multiplex PCR; TCRdb lists only in-frame clones, some missing. The table shows tens of thousands of clones, with 94% occurring only once. Sequences were obtained from PBMCs. The receptor set was obtained from a man younger than 35 in good health and CMV-seropositive.

The genes are TRBV2 and TRBJ2-1; TRBD1 might be the D (6 bases). The CDR3 length is 14 residues. Germline CDR1 and CDR2: SNHLY and FYNNEI. With 7 bases removed from V and 3 bases from J, the gap between germline ends came to 13 bases. CDR3 bases: TGTGCCAGCAACAGGGAAGGAGACTACAATGAGCAGTTCTTC. Translation gives CASNREGDYNEQFF.

The V gene is TRBV6-5, the J gene TRBJ2-7; TRBD1 might be the D (5 bases). V shed 7 bases and J shed 0 bases, with 10 bases lying between them. Germline V lookup: CDR1 MNHEY, CDR2 SVGAGI. This CDR3 contains 13 residues. The CDR3 sequence: CASTFDSSYEQYF. The CDR3, as DNA: TGTGCCAGCACCTTCGACAGCTCCTACGAGCAGTACTTC.

CDR3 nucleotides: TGCGCCAGCAGCCAAGATGGTAGGCGGGGGGGATCCAGCCATGAGCAGTTCTTC. Translating it yields CASSQDGRRGGSSHEQFF. The chain has TRBV4-1 and TRBJ2-1; TRBD2 aligns across 9 bases. The germline CDR1 and CDR2 sequences are MGHRA and YSYEKL. The V gene end was trimmed by 0 bases and the J gene end by 8 bases; junction bases not matched to a gene: 14. The CDR3 consists of 18 residues.

The chain has TRBV11-2 and TRBJ2-1; weak D call: TRBD2 (6 bases). The germline gives CDR1 SGHAT, CDR2 FQNNGV. The germline V and J ends were trimmed by 4 bases and 4 bases, with 11 bases remaining between them. This CDR3 comprises 14 residues. CDR3: CASSYSGTYNEQFF. The CDR3 nucleotides read TGTGCCAGCAGCTACTCCGGGACTTACAATGAGCAGTTCTTC.

The chain employs TRBV18 and TRBJ1-1; 8 positions match TRBD1. The V segment lost 3 bases and the J segment 4 bases; nucleotides outside the gene matches: 10. Germline CDR1 reads KGHSH; CDR2 reads LQKENI. CDR3 length: 16 amino acids. The CDR3 bases are TGTGCCAGCTCACCTCAGGGGGCGGCCGGGGGCACTGAAGCTTTCTTT. Its protein is CASSPQGAAGGTEAFF.